Listed here are 6 T cell receptor beta chains from one sample, sequenced in a study of blood T cell repertoires in COVID-19. Method: immunoSEQ multiplex PCR; TCRdb's copy keeps in-frame clones and lacks some. The sample yields under 130,000 clones, roughly 80% seen once. Specimen: peripheral blood. These TCRs come from an elderly woman with acute or convalescent COVID-19.

This rearrangement joins TRBV2 to TRBJ1-4; the D gene is possibly TRBD1 (5 bases). The V end lost 7 bases, the J end lost 4 bases, and 19 bases lay between the germline ends. The CDR3 runs to 16 residues. Germline-derived CDR1 and CDR2 are SNHLY and FYNNEI. The CDR3 region is CASKMGPSGLNEKLFF. As DNA, the CDR3 is TGTGCCAGCAAAATGGGGCCCTCCGGCCTTAATGAAAAACTGTTTTTT.

The chain recombines TRBV5-5 with TRBJ2-3, with D perhaps TRBD1 (6 bases). CDR3 length equals 13 residues. Per the germline V gene, CDR1 is SGHKS and CDR2 is YYEKEE (reference sequence). Between the trimmed V and J ends, which lost 3 bases and 8 bases, there was a span of 13 bases. The CDR3, as DNA: TGTGCCAGCAGCTCGACCCAGGGGCGTACGCAGTATTTT. Translated: CASSSTQGRTQYF.

The V and J genes are TRBV6-5 and TRBJ2-7; 8 bases line up with TRBD2. Germline lookup yields CDR1 MNHEY and CDR2 SVGAGI. This CDR3 comprises 15 residues. J gave up 5 bases and V 2 bases, and 8 bases lay outside the gene matches. CDR3 DNA sequence: TGTGCCAGCAGTTACACGGGGGGGCGAGGTAACGAGCAGTACTTC. It encodes CASSYTGGRGNEQYF.

This clone was picked up a small number of times. V usage is TRBV10-3 and J usage is TRBJ1-1; tentatively, D is TRBD1 (5 bases). The length of the CDR3 is 15 residues. V lost 0 bases and J 2 bases, leaving 10 bases between the germline ends. Per germline, CDR1 ENHRY and CDR2 SYGVKD. The CDR3 DNA sequence: TGTGCCATCAGTGAGTCCCGACAGACCAACACTGAAGCTTTCTTT. It encodes CAISESRQTNTEAFF.

The V and J genes are TRBV5-4 and TRBJ1-1, with D unclear. V was pared by 4 bases and J by 4 bases, with 11 bases between. Germline V gene sequence: CDR1 SGHNT, CDR2 YYREEE (reference sequence). The CDR3 sequence is 13 residues long. The CDR3 protein is CASSRDSGTEAFF. In DNA, the CDR3 is TGTGCCAGCAGCCGAGACTCGGGCACTGAAGCTTTCTTT.

The rearrangement uses TRBV5-4 and TRBJ2-1, with 11 bases fitting TRBD2. Germline CDR1 and CDR2: SGHNT and YYREEE (reference sequence). The CDR3 loop spans 17 amino acids. V lost 4 bases, J lost 4 bases, and 10 bases stayed unmatched. CDR3 sequence reads: CASSPGTSGAIYNEQFF. CDR3 coding DNA: TGTGCCAGCAGCCCCGGGACTAGCGGAGCAATTTACAATGAGCAGTTCTTC.